This TCR beta chain was recorded in a study of cytomegalovirus exposure and HLA in healthy donors. Regarding the study as a whole: CMV antigen specificity was confirmed in vitro for a few CMV-associated chains. A classifier reportedly called cytomegalovirus status with high sensitivity and specificity.

V was pared by 2 bases and J by 1 base, with 5 bases between. Germline V gene sequence: CDR1 GTSNPN, CDR2 SVGIG (reference sequence). This CDR3 has 12 residues. Method: immunoSEQ multiplex PCR; TCRdb's copy keeps in-frame clones and lacks some. The table shows some 130,000 clones, with around four fifths occurring only once. This clone was counted only a few times. Antigen unknown. This rearrangement joins TRBV30 to TRBJ1-2, with D possibly TRBD1 on 5 matching bases. The origin of this receptor is a man aged 30 to 39 in good health and CMV-seropositive. Sequencing was carried out using PBMCs. CDR3 sequence (DNA): TGTGCCTGGAGTCAGGGTAACTATGGCTACACCTTC. The encoded protein is CAWSQGNYGYTF.